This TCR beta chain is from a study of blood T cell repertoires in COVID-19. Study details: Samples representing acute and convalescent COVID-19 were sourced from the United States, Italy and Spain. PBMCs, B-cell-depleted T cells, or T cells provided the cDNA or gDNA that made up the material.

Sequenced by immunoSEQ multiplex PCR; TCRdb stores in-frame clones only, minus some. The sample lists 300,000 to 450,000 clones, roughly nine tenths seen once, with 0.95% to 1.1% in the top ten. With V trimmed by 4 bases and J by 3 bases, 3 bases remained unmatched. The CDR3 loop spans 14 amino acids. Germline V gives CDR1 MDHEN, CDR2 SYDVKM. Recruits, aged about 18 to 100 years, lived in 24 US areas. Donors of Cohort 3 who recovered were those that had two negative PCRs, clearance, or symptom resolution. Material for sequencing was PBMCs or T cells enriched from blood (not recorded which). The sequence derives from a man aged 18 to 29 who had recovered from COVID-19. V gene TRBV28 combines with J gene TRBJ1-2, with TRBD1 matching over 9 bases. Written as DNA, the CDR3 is TGTGCCAGCAGTTCAACAGGGGGCCACTATGGCTACACCTTC. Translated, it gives CASSSTGGHYGYTF.